Below, 6 T cell receptor beta chains from the same sample are listed, as sequenced in a study of control samples from healthy donors and cancer patients. The assay was immunoSEQ multiplex PCR, and TCRdb's table has in-frame clones only and misses some. Of about 130,000 clones detected, about nine tenths appear once; the ten largest clones hold 6% to 9.5%. The sample comprised PBMCs. These receptor sequences come from a man between 45 and 60 years old with head and neck cancer.

At least ten counts were recorded for this clone. CDR3 sequence (DNA): TGTGCCAGCAGCTTCCCACCCGGGGGCGTGAACACCGGGGAGCTGTTTTTT. Translating it yields CASSFPPGGVNTGELFF. The rearrangement uses TRBV7-2 and TRBJ2-2; D may correspond to TRBD1 or TRBD2 (6 bases each). From germline, CDR1 is SGHTA and CDR2 FQGNSA. This CDR3 has 17 residues. The ends were cut back, 3 bases at V and 1 base at J, with 15 bases in the middle.

This clone was detected only once. The J gene is TRBJ2-1, the V gene TRBV18; a possible D gene is TRBD2 (6 bases). The germline gives CDR1 KGHSH, CDR2 LQKENI. The V gene lost 3 bases and the J gene lost 7 bases, with 13 bases spanning the gap. The CDR3 extends over 14 amino acids. The CDR3 spells CASSPGGTRNEQFF. Here the CDR3 DNA reads TGTGCCAGCTCACCGGGCGGGACCCGGAATGAGCAGTTCTTC.

V is TRBV19 and J is TRBJ1-5; D remains unclear. Trimming cost V 3 bases and J 0 bases, with 9 bases left between them. Germline loops: CDR1 LNHDA, CDR2 SQIVND (reference sequence). This CDR3 region has 15 residues. Written as DNA, the CDR3 is TGTGCCAGTAGTATTTACACGGATAGCAATCAGCCCCAGCATTTT. This encodes CASSIYTDSNQPQHF.

The chain employs TRBV7-3 and TRBJ2-1; D gene uncertain. From germline, CDR1 is SGHTA and CDR2 FQGTGA. V lost 5 bases and J lost 5, with 19 bases in between. The CDR3 length is 16 residues. CDR3 DNA sequence: TGTGCCAGCAGCCCCGGCTTGGGCAGGTTGGACAATGAGCAGTTCTTC. Protein: CASSPGLGRLDNEQFF. Drawing the rest from reference TRBV7-3 and TRBJ2-1, the complete variable domain is GAGVSQTPSNKVTEKGKYVELRCDPISGHTALYWYRQSLGQGPEFLIYFQGTGAADDSGLPNDRFFAVRPEGSVSTLKIQRTERGDSAVYLCASSPGLGRLDNEQFFGPGTRLTVL.

The V gene is TRBV7-9, the J gene TRBJ2-7; D tentatively fits TRBD1 or TRBD2 (6 bases each). The germline V gene encodes CDR1 SEHNR and CDR2 FQNEAQ (reference sequence). CDR3 length: 14 amino acids. V was clipped by 7 bases and J by 5 bases, with 18 bases between them. The CDR3 DNA reads as TGTGCCAGCATCCACGGGGGCCCGGGGGACGAGCAGTACTTC. Residues: CASIHGGPGDEQYF. The full variable domain, its missing parts supplied by reference TRBV7-9 and TRBJ2-7, is DTGVSQNPRHKITKRGQNVTFRCDPISEHNRLYWYRQTLGQGPEFLTYFQNEAQLEKSRLLSDRFSAERPKGSFSTLEIQRTEQGDSAMYLCASIHGGPGDEQYFGPGTRLTVT.

This clone was recorded only once. The chain links TRBV27 to TRBJ2-1; the match to TRBD2 covers 10 bases. Germline V gene sequence: CDR1 MNHEY, CDR2 SMNVEV (reference sequence). The junction had 8 bases not matched to a gene; V was cut back by 1 base and J by 8 bases. There are 16 residues in the CDR3. Here the CDR3 DNA reads TGTGCCAGCAGTTTATTTCTAGCGGGAGAACGCGATGAGCAGTTCTTC. As protein: CASSLFLAGERDEQFF.